Reported below is one TCR beta chain. No antigen is known for it. Base qualities are missing; no much larger clone stands one base away. Interpreted using the paper, the time point label stands for: about eleven months on ibrutinib. For TCR beta library preparation, about 2 micrograms of genomic DNA was extracted from cryopreserved PBMCs. Longitudinal blood samples from CLL patients on ibrutinib monotherapy were analyzed using high-throughput TCR beta sequencing. The patients were enrolled in a single-center, open-label phase 2 trial of ibrutinib monotherapy. These data belong to a study of cytotoxic CD8 clonotypes in ibrutinib-treated CLL (dated by TCRdb to the early 2020s). In terms of the full investigation: The cohort included about 15 treatment-naive and some twelve relapsed/refractory patients; 17 to 18 were IGHV unmutated. Partial responses were observed in roughly 25 patients and complete responses in 2; after a median follow-up of around 68 months, remission was maintained in 15 or so patients and progression was observed in approximately 12. Response samples were taken after a median of around 13 months on treatment, ranging from about 6 to 40 months. Samples averaged approximately 250,000 productive templates and 94,082 productive rearrangements. Longitudinal samples were obtainable from about 30% of the roughly 86 participants in the trial. Cryopreserved peripheral blood mononuclear cells were collected at three points: before therapy, at response, and at either sustained remission or disease progression. Patients were still on ibrutinib when every remission and progressive disease sample was collected. Here is what the overall study found, with its caveats: Public clonotypes were rare and either shrank or stayed stable during treatment, and the rise in clonality at ibrutinib response reflected expansion of private clonotypes. At baseline, clonality was higher than in age-matched healthy donors and showed a strong correlation with circulating CD8+ T-cell counts. Sustained-remission and progressing patients did not have matched sampling times, and lymph node repertoires were not examined. Clonality rose at ibrutinib response, remained stable during sustained remission, and dropped back toward baseline at progression.

The goal of deep resolution MiSeq sequencing was a depth between 1 in 1 million and 1 in 200,000 T cells, and coverage averaged 10x per clonotype. The immunoSEQ hsTCRB Kit was used to generate TCR beta libraries. From the authors' description of their analysis: ImmunoSEQ Data Assistant and ImmunoSEQ Analyzer were used for data analysis, and V, D and J genes were assigned according to IMGT definitions. Clonality, which ranges from 0 to 1, was calculated by subtracting the normalized Shannon entropy of productive rearrangement frequencies from one. Only overrepresented clonotypes making up at least 0.05% of each patient's repertoire were included in the public clonotype analysis. Approximately 14 age-matched healthy donor repertoires from immuneACCESS were used as controls for clonality. TCRdb retrieved this table from immuneACCESS and kept in-frame rearrangements only. Not all clones are present; in checked studies, unresolved V genes account for under half, and no reason is known for the remainder. That table gives V, J and clone size, and the DNA gave D and trimming. The sample table holds more than 140,000 clones, of which approximately 75% were seen once. About 29% of the sample belongs to the ten largest clones.

This receptor was obtained from a human donor with chronic lymphocytic leukemia. Sample: PBMCs, taken after 12 months of ibrutinib treatment.

The CDR3 sequence is CAISEMAYEQYF. The DNA sequence is TGTGCCATCAGTGAGATGGCCTACGAGCAGTACTTC. The V and J genes are TRBV10-3 and TRBJ2-7; the D gene cannot be resolved reliably. The germline V gene gives CDR1 as ENHRY and CDR2 as SYGVKD. Cut back by 2 bases and 2 bases, the V and J ends lie 4 bases apart. The CDR3 spans 12 residues, from the cysteine through the phenylalanine. Only the CDR3 DNA is retained, 36 bases long and in frame from the first base.